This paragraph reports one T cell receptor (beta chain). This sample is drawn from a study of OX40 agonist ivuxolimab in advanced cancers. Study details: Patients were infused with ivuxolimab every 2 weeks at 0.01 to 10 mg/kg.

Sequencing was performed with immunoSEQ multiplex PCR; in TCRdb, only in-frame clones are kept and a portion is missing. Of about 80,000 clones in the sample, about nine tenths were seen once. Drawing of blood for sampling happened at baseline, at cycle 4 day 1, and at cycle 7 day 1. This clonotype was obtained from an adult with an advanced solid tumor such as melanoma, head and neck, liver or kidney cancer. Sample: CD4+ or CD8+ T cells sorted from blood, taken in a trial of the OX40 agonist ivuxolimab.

The CDR3 spells CASSQVNPPELFF. CDR3 nucleotides: TGCGCCAGCAGCCAAGTTAACCCGCCGGAGCTGTTTTTT. V and J are TRBV4-1 and TRBJ1-4, with no clear D. The J call could be wrong; TRBJ2-2 is a better fit for the DNA end. Germline V gives CDR1 MGHRA, CDR2 YSYEKL. This CDR3 comprises 13 residues.